These 7 T cell receptor beta chains were all obtained from the same sample, sequenced in a study of control samples from healthy donors and cancer patients (dated by TCRdb to between 2020 and 2021). Preparation of the library involved the immunoSEQ multiplex PCR assay. Drawn from immuneACCESS, this table holds only the in-frame rearrangements with V and J called that TCRdb kept. Clones are partly lost; checked studies trace under half to an unresolved V gene and leave the rest unexplained. The table for this sample lists approximately 140,000 clones; 80% to 95% of them were counted only once. More than 5% of the sample is taken by the ten largest. The sequenced sample consisted of blood. The source of these receptors is a man between 18 and 29 years old in good health.

The rearrangement uses TRBV5-1 and TRBJ2-7; 9 bases are a match to TRBD2. The CDR3 runs to 15 residues. V gave up 1 base and J gave up 7 bases; unmatched junction bases: 9. Germline CDR1 is SGHRS and CDR2 is YFSETQ. CDR3 sequence (DNA): TGCGCCAGCAGCTTGCCGCGGGAGGGCCTGGATGAGCAGTACTTC. Its translation is CASSLPREGLDEQYF.

The V gene is TRBV3-1 (or the pseudogene TRBV3-2), the J gene TRBJ2-7; 9 bases are shared with TRBD1. J was trimmed by 6 bases and V by 2 bases; bases with no gene match: 8. Germline V lookup: CDR1 LGHDT, CDR2 YNNKEL (reference sequence). This CDR3 is built from 15 residues. CDR3: CASSQPGQGVGEQYF. The CDR3, as DNA: TGTGCCAGCAGCCAACCGGGACAGGGAGTAGGCGAGCAGTACTTC.

The chain combines TRBV5-6 with TRBJ2-1, with unresolved D. This CDR3 spans 11 amino acids. Per germline, CDR1 SGHDT and CDR2 YYEEEE. V lost 2 bases and J lost 6, with 3 bases in between. The DNA for the CDR3 is TGTGCCAGCAGCTTCCTCAATGAGCAGTTCTTC. It encodes CASSFLNEQFF.

The CDR3 coding sequence is TGTGCCAGCTCACTTCAACATATGAACACTGAAGCTTTCTTT. Protein product: CASSLQHMNTEAFF. This sequence joins TRBV18 and TRBJ1-1; D gene unclear. V was shortened by 4 bases and J by 0 bases, with 9 bases between the two germline ends. CDR3 length equals 14 residues. Germline V gene data show CDR1 as KGHSH and CDR2 as LQKENI.

J is TRBJ2-7 and V is TRBV11-2; D is undetermined. The CDR3 contains 13 residues. Trimming left V 3 bases short and J 1 base short, with 7 bases between. In germline, CDR1 is SGHAT, CDR2 FQNNGV. For the CDR3, the DNA is TGTGCCAGCAGCTTGGCCTCTTCCTACGAGCAGTACTTC. It translates to CASSLASSYEQYF.

V is TRBV19 and J is TRBJ1-5; TRBD1 is a possible D gene (5 bases). The ends were cut back, 3 bases at V and 5 bases at J, with 8 bases in the middle. Germline V gives CDR1 LNHDA, CDR2 SQIVND (reference sequence). The length of the CDR3 is 13 residues. For the CDR3, the DNA is TGTGCCAGTAGTATTGACAGCCATCAGCCCCAGCATTTT. Its protein is CASSIDSHQPQHF.

V usage is TRBV4-2 and J usage is TRBJ1-1, with TRBD1 as a possible D gene (6 bases). V shed 0 bases and J shed 3 bases, with 17 bases lying between them. This CDR3 is built from 17 residues. Germline V CDR1 and CDR2: LGHNA, YNFKEQ. CDR3 loop: CASSQEVQGTRHTEAFF. The CDR3 nucleotides are TGTGCCAGCAGCCAAGAAGTTCAGGGGACCCGGCACACTGAAGCTTTCTTT.